The 20 T cell receptor beta chains reported below all come from one sample, sequenced in a study of cytomegalovirus exposure and HLA in healthy donors. PCR involved 60 Vbeta and 13 Jbeta primers. Sequencing was performed with immunoSEQ multiplex PCR; in TCRdb, only in-frame clones are kept and a portion is missing. The sample shows 110,000 to 150,000 clones, 80% to 85% of them seen only once. The sample consisted of PBMCs. Receptor source: a male donor in good health and CMV-seronegative.

The genes are TRBV2 and TRBJ2-3; D remains ambiguous. There are 13 residues in the CDR3. Trimming shortened V by 8 bases and J by 6 bases, and 15 bases separated the two germline ends. Germline V gene sequence: CDR1 SNHLY, CDR2 FYNNEI. CDR3: CASASMLRDTQYF. The CDR3 DNA reads as TGTGCCAGCGCGTCTATGCTGCGCGATACGCAGTATTTT.

CDR3 in amino acids: CASSLLRETTELNYGYTF. Here the CDR3 DNA reads TGTGCCAGCAGCTTACTCAGGGAAACCACGGAACTTAACTATGGCTACACCTTC. The chain employs TRBV5-5 and TRBJ1-2, with a tentative D call TRBD1 (5 bases). This CDR3 comprises 18 residues. Germline-derived CDR1 and CDR2 are SGHKS and YYEKEE (reference sequence). Trimming removed 2 bases at V and 1 base at J, with 21 bases between. Supplemented by reference TRBV5-5 and TRBJ1-2, the full variable domain reads DAGVTQSPTHLIKTRGQQVTLRCSPISGHKSVSWYQQVLGQGPQFIFQYYEKEERGRGNFPDRFSARQFPNYSSELNVNALLLGDSALYLCASSLLRETTELNYGYTFGSGTRLTVV.

V usage is TRBV11-2 and J usage is TRBJ1-3; D remains ambiguous. The germline CDR1 and CDR2 sequences are SGHAT and FQNNGV. The ends were cut back, 4 bases at V and 6 bases at J, with 10 bases in the middle. The CDR3 has 13 amino acids. CDR3 sequence reads: CASSSFVANTIYF. The CDR3 DNA follows: TGTGCCAGCAGCTCCTTTGTAGCAAACACCATATATTTT.

The gene calls are TRBV15 and TRBJ1-5, with 7 bases matching TRBD1. V lost 5 bases and J lost 5; bases outside the gene matches: 3. The CDR3 contains 13 residues. Germline-derived CDR1 and CDR2 are LNHNV and YYDKDF (reference sequence). CDR3 nucleotides: TGTGCCACCAGCGACAGGGAGGATCAGCCCCAGCATTTT. Its translation is CATSDREDQPQHF.

The chain links TRBV9 to TRBJ1-3; D not certain. The CDR3 is 14 amino acids. The V gene lost 2 bases and the J gene lost 0 bases, with 6 bases spanning the gap. Germline assignment: CDR1 SGDLS and CDR2 YYNGEE. The CDR3 protein is CASSVGVSGNTIYF. CDR3 DNA sequence: TGTGCCAGCAGCGTGGGCGTCTCTGGAAACACCATATATTTT.

This sequence joins TRBV29-1 and TRBJ2-3, with TRBD1 identical over 8 bases. The CDR3 is 14 amino acids. CDR1 is SQVTM and CDR2 is ANQGSEA in the germline V gene. V shed 6 bases and J 2 bases; nucleotides not matched to a gene: 7. The CDR3: CSVAGTGDTDTQYF. For the CDR3, the DNA is TGCAGCGTAGCCGGGACAGGAGACACAGATACGCAGTATTTT.

The chain employs TRBV6-5 and TRBJ1-6, with D possibly TRBD1 on 6 matching bases. Germline V gives CDR1 MNHEY, CDR2 SVGAGI. This CDR3 has 15 amino acids. Trimming took 2 bases from V and 8 from J, leaving 13 bases between them. The CDR3 coding sequence is TGTGCCAGCAGTTACGGGGGCGTTGGGGATTCACCCCTCCACTTT. This translates into CASSYGGVGDSPLHF.

The chain employs TRBV28 and TRBJ2-7, with D perhaps TRBD1 (6 bases). Trimming removed 6 bases at V and 5 bases at J, with 14 bases between. This CDR3 is 13 amino acids long. CDR1 is MDHEN, CDR2 SYDVKM, per germline. The chain's CDR3 is CASREQGKDEQYF. The CDR3 coding sequence is TGTGCCAGCAGGGAACAGGGTAAGGACGAGCAGTACTTC.

This clone was seen once. The chain recombines TRBV5-1 with TRBJ2-1; 10 nucleotides agree with TRBD2. Germline V CDR1 and CDR2: SGHRS, YFSETQ. J lost 0 bases, V lost 0 bases, and 3 bases had no gene match. This CDR3 has 17 residues. The CDR3 DNA sequence: TGCGCCAGCAGCTTGGGATCTAGCGGGGGCTCCTACAATGAGCAGTTCTTC. Its protein is CASSLGSSGGSYNEQFF. The whole variable domain, remainder taken from reference TRBV5-1 and TRBJ2-1, is KAGVTQTPRYLIKTRGQQVTLSCSPISGHRSVSWYQQTPGQGLQFLFEYFSETQRNKGNFPGRFSGRQFSNSRSEMNVSTLELGDSALYLCASSLGSSGGSYNEQFFGPGTRLTVL.

This chain links TRBV4-1 with TRBJ2-1, with a tentative D call TRBD2 (5 bases). V lost 3 bases to trimming and J lost 8 bases, with 17 bases between them. This CDR3 is 15 amino acids long. CDR1 MGHRA and CDR2 YSYEKL come from the germline V gene. DNA of the CDR3: TGCGCCAGCAGCCAGTTTCTAGCTCAAAGGGATGAGCAGTTCTTC. As protein: CASSQFLAQRDEQFF.

The rearrangement links TRBV19 to TRBJ2-7, with 11 bases lining up with TRBD1. The junction had 4 bases not matched to a gene; V was cut back by 5 bases and J by 4 bases. CDR3 length: 14 amino acids. The V gene's germline CDR1 is LNHDA and CDR2 SQIVND (reference sequence). CDR3 sequence (DNA): TGTGCCAGTAGTGTCGGGACAGGGGGTTACGAGCAGTACTTC. This translates into CASSVGTGGYEQYF. The variable domain in full, with the rest retrieved from reference TRBV19 and TRBJ2-7, is DGGITQSPKYLFRKEGQNVTLSCEQNLNHDAMYWYRQDPGQGLRLIYYSQIVNDFQKGDIAEGYSVSREKKESFPLTVTSAQKNPTAFYLCASSVGTGGYEQYFGPGTRLTVT.

The chain has TRBV7-3 and TRBJ2-3; 7 bases match TRBD1. The ends lost 3 bases at V and 6 bases at J; junction bases unmatched: 9. Looked up from germline, CDR1 is SGHTA and CDR2 is FQGTGA. The CDR3 sequence is 15 residues long. The CDR3 bases are TGTGCCAGCAGCTTGGGGCAGGGGGTTTCCGATACGCAGTATTTT. This translates into CASSLGQGVSDTQYF.

The chain links TRBV5-4 to TRBJ2-3; D uncertain. Germline CDR1 SGHNT, CDR2 YYREEE (reference sequence). V was trimmed by 4 bases and J by 6 bases, leaving 15 bases between them. The CDR3 extends over 14 amino acids. The CDR3 DNA sequence: TGTGCCAGCAGCCCGTCCCCGGCGGTGGATACGCAGTATTTT. Translated, it gives CASSPSPAVDTQYF.

This clone was picked up one time. CDR3 sequence: CASRGQGRFGTQYF. The CDR3 DNA is TGTGCCAGTAGGGGACAGGGGCGGTTCGGGACCCAGTACTTC. The chain carries TRBV19 and TRBJ2-5; 10 nucleotides match TRBD1. CDR1 and CDR2 from the germline V gene are LNHDA and SQIVND (reference sequence). The junction had 8 bases not matched to a gene; V was cut back by 6 bases and J by 7 bases. The CDR3 length is 14 residues.

The CDR3 sequence is CASTRGRGGSNEQYF. CDR3 coding DNA: TGTGCCAGCACCCGTGGGCGGGGGGGCTCGAACGAGCAGTACTTC. The chain recombines TRBV2 with TRBJ2-7; TRBD2 agrees at 9 bases. V lost 7 bases to trimming and J lost 5 bases; unmatched junction nucleotides: 12. Germline V CDR1 and CDR2: SNHLY, FYNNEI. There are 15 residues in the CDR3.

This chain uses TRBV11-3 with TRBJ2-1, with TRBD2 matching over 8 bases. This CDR3 contains 16 residues. Trimming removed 0 bases from V and 7 bases from J; junction bases left unmatched: 8. CDR1 is SGHNT and CDR2 is YENEEA in the germline V gene. CDR3 nucleotides: TGTGCCAGCAGCTTAGATTGGCGGGGGGCGAGGAATGAGCAGTTCTTC. Its protein is CASSLDWRGARNEQFF. Variable domain in full (rest from reference TRBV11-3 and TRBJ2-1): EAGVVQSPRYKIIEKKQPVAFWCNPISGHNTLYWYLQNLGQGPELLIRYENEEAVDDSQLPKDRFSAERLKGVDSTLKIQPAELGDSAVYLCASSLDWRGARNEQFFGPGTRLTVL.

This clone was counted once. The V and J genes are TRBV28 and TRBJ2-1; 13 bases fit TRBD2. Germline V lookup: CDR1 MDHEN, CDR2 SYDVKM. The trim removed 5 bases at V and 7 bases at J, leaving 8 bases unmatched. This CDR3 has 16 residues. CDR3: CASSPQTSGRHNEQFF. In DNA, the CDR3 is TGTGCCAGCAGTCCCCAGACTAGCGGGAGGCATAATGAGCAGTTCTTC.

Concerning this clone itself: An end of the junction does not agree with germline; a read error may underlie this. V and J are TRBV2 and TRBJ1-6, with D uncertain. This CDR3 spans 19 amino acids. CDR1 and CDR2 from the germline V gene are SNHLY and FYNNEI. The CDR3 DNA follows: TGTGCCAGCAGTGAAGTTCTAAAGATCGTTAGCTCCTATAATTCACCCTTCCACTTT. Translation gives CASSEVLKIVSSYNSPFHF.

This clone came up once. The V and J genes are TRBV28 and TRBJ2-3; TRBD2 matches at 9 bases. The germline CDR1 and CDR2 sequences are MDHEN and SYDVKM. This CDR3 has 15 residues. J was trimmed by 1 base and V by 7 bases; bases with no gene match: 6. For the CDR3, the DNA is TGTGCCAGCACCGCTAGCGGGATTGGCACAGATACGCAGTATTTT. It codes for CASTASGIGTDTQYF.

The genes are TRBV7-2 and TRBJ1-5; 7 nucleotides match TRBD1. V was pared by 5 bases and J by 4 bases, with 5 bases of the junction left unmatched. The V gene's germline CDR1 is SGHTA and CDR2 FQGNSA. This CDR3 is built from 14 residues. The CDR3 DNA is TGTGCCAGCAGCCCAGACAGGGATAATCAGCCCCAGCATTTT. Its translation: CASSPDRDNQPQHF.